This T cell receptor beta chain was captured by sequencing in a study of T cell responses to AZD1222 COVID-19 vaccine. The CDR3 covers 14 residues. The germline gives CDR1 LNHNV, CDR2 YYDKDF (reference sequence). Trimming removed 4 bases at V and 1 base at J, with 11 bases between. This clone has only one observation. TCRdb's copy holds only in-frame clones and misses some; the assay was immunoSEQ multiplex PCR. The sample yields about 150,000 clones, 88% seen once. The V gene is TRBV15, the J gene TRBJ2-7; possible D gene TRBD2, 6 bases. The sample was peripheral blood, taken on day 0 of AZD1222 vaccination. This receptor was obtained from an adult in good health. The CDR3 here is CATSIAATSYEQYF. The CDR3 DNA reads as TGTGCCACCAGCATAGCGGCTACATCCTACGAGCAGTACTTC.